These T cell receptor beta chains were read from a single sample in a study of T cells in localized non-small cell lung cancer. The assay was immunoSEQ multiplex PCR, and TCRdb's table has in-frame clones only and misses some. The sample lists around 96,000 clones; roughly 90% were seen once. The sequencing here drew on PBMCs, taken before any cancer treatment. These receptors all stem from a woman between 35 and 75 years old with stage II squamous cell lung carcinoma. The CDR3 runs from the conserved cysteine through the conserved F or W. A D gene is named only where the DNA matches it firmly. Size is stated for part of the rows, as once, few or many counts, or as a class when the clone is expanded.

V: TRBV7-2; size: once; D: -; J: TRBJ1-6; CDR3: CASSLAMMNSPLHF; DNA: TGTGCCAGCAGCTTGGCTATGATGAATTCACCCCTCCACTTT
V: TRBV19; size: -; D: -; J: TRBJ2-3; CDR3: CASSPLFSTDTQYF; DNA: TGTGCCAGTAGCCCCCTCTTCAGCACAGATACGCAGTATTTT
V: TRBV6-1; size: -; D: -; J: TRBJ1-5; CDR3: CASSEAGGRTQPQHF; DNA: TGTGCCAGCAGTGAAGCGGGAGGGCGCACTCAGCCCCAGCATTTT
V: TRBV18; size: -; D: -; J: TRBJ2-5; CDR3: CASSPGRRLANGETQYF; DNA: TGTGCCAGCTCACCTGGGAGGAGGCTAGCGAACGGTGAGACCCAGTACTTC
V: TRBV4-1; size: -; D: -; J: TRBJ2-1; CDR3: CASSHQQRGGLFSYNEQFF; DNA: TGCGCCAGCAGCCATCAACAAAGGGGGGGCCTATTCTCCTACAATGAGCAGTTCTTC
V: TRBV5-1; size: -; D: TRBD2; J: TRBJ2-1; CDR3: CASSLQAGPYNEQFF; DNA: TGCGCCAGCAGCTTGCAAGCGGGGCCCTACAATGAGCAGTTCTTC
V: TRBV4-1; size: -; D: TRBD1; J: TRBJ2-7; CDR3: CASSQGTGGASSYEQYF; DNA: TGCGCCAGCAGCCAAGGGACAGGGGGTGCCAGCTCCTACGAGCAGTACTTC
V: TRBV11-2; size: -; D: -; J: TRBJ2-7; CDR3: CASSSQQGTEQYF; DNA: TGTGCCAGCAGCTCCCAACAGGGCACCGAGCAGTACTTC
V: TRBV15; size: -; D: -; J: TRBJ2-3; CDR3: CATSRDLIAHTQYF; DNA: TGTGCCACCAGCAGAGATCTGATAGCCCATACGCAGTATTTT
V: TRBV29-1; size: -; D: -; J: TRBJ1-1; CDR3: CSVEVRKGGISRNTEAFF; DNA: TGCAGCGTTGAAGTCAGAAAAGGGGGGATTTCCCGGAACACTGAAGCTTTCTTT
V: TRBV18; size: -; D: -; J: TRBJ1-2; CDR3: CASSRPGGGDYGYTF; DNA: TGTGCCAGCTCACGTCCAGGTGGGGGTGACTATGGCTACACCTTC
V: TRBV7-7; size: -; D: TRBD2; J: TRBJ2-5; CDR3: CASSLGSGRVQETQYF; DNA: TGTGCCAGCAGCTTAGGTAGCGGGAGGGTCCAAGAGACCCAGTACTTC
V: TRBV7-9; size: -; D: -; J: TRBJ2-2; CDR3: CASSLDRAPGELFF; DNA: TGTGCCAGCAGCTTAGATAGGGCTCCCGGGGAGCTGTTTTTT
V: TRBV15; size: -; D: TRBD2; J: TRBJ2-6; CDR3: CATSLSGRGTGANVLTF; DNA: TGTGCCACCTCTTTATCGGGGCGGGGGACTGGGGCCAACGTCCTGACTTTC
V: TRBV9; size: -; D: -; J: TRBJ2-3; CDR3: CASSVTLGLRTDTQYF; DNA: TGTGCCAGCAGCGTCACCCTAGGACTTCGCACAGATACGCAGTATTTT
V: TRBV10-2; size: -; D: TRBD1; J: TRBJ1-5; CDR3: CASSDPGGGGNQPQHF; DNA: TGCGCCAGCAGTGACCCAGGGGGCGGCGGCAATCAGCCCCAGCATTTT
V: TRBV7-2; size: -; D: -; J: TRBJ1-5; CDR3: CASSLIMGNQPQHF; DNA: TGTGCCAGCAGCTTAATAATGGGCAATCAGCCCCAGCATTTT
V: TRBV7-9; size: -; D: -; J: TRBJ2-5; CDR3: CASSPGMRVQETQYF; DNA: TGTGCCAGCAGCCCGGGAATGAGGGTTCAAGAGACCCAGTACTTC
V: TRBV6-1; size: -; D: TRBD2; J: TRBJ2-3; CDR3: CASSERAGGGTDTQYF; DNA: TGTGCCAGCAGTGAGAGAGCGGGAGGAGGCACAGATACGCAGTATTTT
V: TRBV9; size: -; D: TRBD2; J: TRBJ2-1; CDR3: CASSVGTGLAGNEQFF; DNA: TGTGCCAGCAGCGTAGGGACTGGACTAGCGGGCAATGAGCAGTTCTTC
V: TRBV27; size: -; D: TRBD1; J: TRBJ1-5; CDR3: CASADRGKQPQHF; DNA: TGTGCCAGCGCGGACAGGGGTAAACAGCCCCAGCATTTT
V: TRBV5-1; size: -; D: -; J: TRBJ2-2; CDR3: CASSLGGSTGELFF; DNA: TGCGCCAGCAGCTTGGGGGGAAGCACCGGGGAGCTGTTTTTT
V: TRBV6-6; size: -; D: -; J: TRBJ1-3; CDR3: CASSFRASNTIYF; DNA: TGTGCCAGCAGTTTCAGGGCTTCGAACACCATATATTTT
V: TRBV28; size: -; D: -; J: TRBJ1-2; CDR3: CASRSDTYGYTF; DNA: TGTGCCAGCAGAAGTGACACCTATGGCTACACCTTC
V: TRBV7-2; size: -; D: -; J: TRBJ1-1; CDR3: CASSPGWGNPNTEAFF; DNA: TGTGCCAGCAGCCCGGGATGGGGAAATCCGAACACTGAAGCTTTCTTT
V: TRBV6-1; size: few; D: -; J: TRBJ1-2; CDR3: CASSGGESSGYTF; DNA: TGTGCCAGCAGTGGAGGCGAATCGAGCGGCTACACCTTC
V: TRBV6-5; size: -; D: -; J: TRBJ1-2; CDR3: CASSDPGPYGYTF; DNA: TGTGCCAGCAGCGACCCGGGGCCCTATGGCTACACCTTC
V: TRBV14; size: -; D: -; J: TRBJ1-1; CDR3: CASSHGTNTEAFF; DNA: TGTGCCAGCAGCCACGGGACGAACACTGAAGCTTTCTTT
V: TRBV5-1; size: -; D: TRBD1; J: TRBJ1-2; CDR3: CASSWGDREYGYTF; DNA: TGCGCCAGCAGCTGGGGAGACAGGGAGTATGGCTACACCTTC
V: TRBV10-2; size: -; D: -; J: TRBJ2-5; CDR3: CASNQGGETQYF; DNA: TGCGCCAGCAATCAGGGCGGGGAGACCCAGTACTTC
V: TRBV10-3; size: -; D: -; J: TRBJ1-2; CDR3: CAISEGLANYGYTF; DNA: TGTGCCATCAGTGAAGGGCTAGCTAACTATGGCTACACCTTC
V: TRBV6-5; size: few; D: -; J: TRBJ1-4; CDR3: CASSRGWTNEKLFF; DNA: TGTGCCAGCAGCCGAGGGTGGACTAATGAAAAACTGTTTTTT
V: TRBV6-1; size: -; D: -; J: TRBJ1-1; CDR3: CASSDPQGRVEAFF; DNA: TGTGCCAGCAGTGACCCCCAGGGTCGGGTTGAAGCTTTCTTT
V: TRBV27; size: few; D: -; J: TRBJ2-7; CDR3: CATSRKGEQYF; DNA: TGTGCCACCTCTCGCAAGGGGGAGCAGTACTTC
V: TRBV7-9; size: -; D: -; J: TRBJ1-1; CDR3: CASSLQKPNTEAFF; DNA: TGTGCCAGCAGCTTACAAAAGCCGAACACTGAAGCTTTCTTT
V: TRBV5-6; size: -; D: -; J: TRBJ1-1; CDR3: CASSLDFQAHESFF; DNA: TGTGCCAGCAGCTTGGATTTCCAAGCCCATGAATCTTTCTTT
V: TRBV6-5; size: -; D: -; J: TRBJ1-2; CDR3: CASSFSGSYGYTF; DNA: TGTGCCAGCAGCTTTTCCGGGAGCTATGGCTACACCTTC
V: TRBV10-3; size: -; D: TRBD1; J: TRBJ1-5; CDR3: CAISESKDREQPQHF; DNA: TGTGCCATCAGTGAGTCTAAGGACAGGGAACAGCCCCAGCATTTT
V: TRBV5-4; size: -; D: TRBD1; J: TRBJ1-2; CDR3: CASSNDRVSYTF; DNA: TGTGCCAGCAGCAACGACAGGGTGAGCTACACCTTC
V: TRBV6-5; size: once; D: -; J: TRBJ1-6; CDR3: CASSYSQGYNSPLHF; DNA: TGTGCCAGCAGTTACTCCCAGGGCTATAATTCACCCCTCCACTTT
V: TRBV30; size: few; D: -; J: TRBJ1-1; CDR3: CAWSRTGPNTEAFF; DNA: TGTGCCTGGAGTAGGACGGGACCGAACACTGAAGCTTTCTTT
V: TRBV19; size: -; D: TRBD2; J: TRBJ2-1; CDR3: CASMGGRLFGKQFF; DNA: TGTGCCAGTATGGGCGGGAGGTTATTCGGTAAGCAGTTCTTC
V: TRBV4-1; size: -; D: TRBD2; J: TRBJ2-3; CDR3: CASSPTRAGVVADTQYF; DNA: TGCGCCAGCAGCCCGACTAGGGCGGGAGTTGTCGCAGATACGCAGTATTTT
V: TRBV5-4; size: once; D: -; J: TRBJ2-1; CDR3: CASSLSGTNEQFF; DNA: TGTGCCAGCAGCTTGTCCGGAACAAATGAGCAGTTCTTC
V: TRBV7-9; size: -; D: -; J: TRBJ1-1; CDR3: CASNWGENTEAFF; DNA: TGTGCCAGCAATTGGGGGGAGAACACTGAAGCTTTCTTT